A single sample is the source of the 14 T cell receptor beta chains below, sequenced in a study of blood T cell repertoires in COVID-19. Only in-frame clones appear in the TCRdb table, and some are missing; sequencing was by immunoSEQ multiplex PCR. The repertoire includes 360,000 or so clones, roughly 86% of them detected once, and 1% sits in the top ten. The sequenced sample was PBMCs or T cells enriched from blood (not recorded which). The origin of the receptors is a woman in her 30s who had been exposed to COVID-19.

This chain uses TRBV29-1 with TRBJ2-1; 7 positions match TRBD1. The ends lost 4 bases at V and 16 bases at J; junction bases unmatched: 7. Germline V lookup: CDR1 SQVTM, CDR2 ANQGSEA. The CDR3 runs 10 residues. As DNA, the CDR3 is TGCAGCGTTGCAGGCCAGGGGGTCTTCTTC. It codes for CSVAGQGVFF.

The V and J genes are TRBV19 and TRBJ2-1; 15 bases are a match to TRBD2. V lost 5 bases to trimming and J lost 4 bases; unmatched junction nucleotides: 15. The CDR3 has 20 amino acids. Germline V CDR1 and CDR2: LNHDA, SQIVND (reference sequence). The chain's CDR3 is CASSPDGTSGRWGVYNEQFF. CDR3 coding DNA: TGTGCCAGTAGTCCCGACGGGACTAGCGGGAGGTGGGGGGTTTACAATGAGCAGTTCTTC. The full variable domain, its missing parts supplied by reference TRBV19 and TRBJ2-1, is DGGITQSPKYLFRKEGQNVTLSCEQNLNHDAMYWYRQDPGQGLRLIYYSQIVNDFQKGDIAEGYSVSREKKESFPLTVTSAQKNPTAFYLCASSPDGTSGRWGVYNEQFFGPGTRLTVL.

The genes are TRBV6-4 and TRBJ1-6; TRBD1 is a possible D gene (5 bases). V was pared by 6 bases and J by 10 bases, with 13 bases between. This CDR3 spans 13 amino acids. CDR1 and CDR2 from the germline V gene are MRHNA and SNTAGT. In nucleotides, the CDR3 is TGTGCCAGCAGAAACACCGGGGGGTCACCCCTCCACTTT. This gives the protein CASRNTGGSPLHF.

In DNA, the CDR3 is TGCGCCAGCGGGAGCAGCTATGGCTACACCTTC. Its protein product is CASGSSYGYTF. J is TRBJ1-2 and V is TRBV10-2; D is unresolved. The CDR3 runs 11 residues. The germline V gene encodes CDR1 WSHSY and CDR2 SAAADI. Deletions cut 8 bases from V and 4 bases from J, with 8 bases between.

The genes are TRBV11-2 and TRBJ2-2, with TRBD1 identical over 10 bases. The CDR3 loop spans 18 amino acids. Germline CDR1 and CDR2: SGHAT and FQNNGV. V gave up 5 bases and J gave up 6 bases; unmatched junction bases: 15. This CDR3 is CASSRSFTGQGFPGELFF. CDR3 DNA: TGTGCCAGCAGCCGTTCTTTCACGGGACAGGGGTTTCCCGGGGAGCTGTTTTTT.

The J gene is TRBJ1-5, the V gene TRBV7-2; 8 bases are shared with TRBD1. Per the germline V gene, CDR1 is SGHTA and CDR2 is FQGNSA. J was trimmed by 2 bases and V by 4 bases; bases with no gene match: 10. The CDR3 covers 17 residues. This CDR3 is CASSSADRVFGNQPQHF. The DNA for the CDR3 is TGTGCCAGCAGCTCAGCGGACAGGGTATTCGGCAATCAGCCCCAGCATTTT.

The chain carries TRBV7-9 and TRBJ2-7; tentatively, D is TRBD2 (5 bases). The V gene lost 4 bases and the J gene lost 2 bases, with 18 bases spanning the gap. Germline assignment: CDR1 SEHNR and CDR2 FQNEAQ (reference sequence). The CDR3 sequence is 16 residues long. CDR3 bases: TGTGCCAGCAGCTACGACCTCGTGGGAGTCCCCTACGAGCAGTACTTC. Translation: CASSYDLVGVPYEQYF. Full variable domain (remainder filled in from reference TRBV7-9 and TRBJ2-7): DTGVSQNPRHKITKRGQNVTFRCDPISEHNRLYWYRQTLGQGPEFLTYFQNEAQLEKSRLLSDRFSAERPKGSFSTLEIQRTEQGDSAMYLCASSYDLVGVPYEQYFGPGTRLTVT.

V usage is TRBV6-5 and J usage is TRBJ2-7, with 8 nucleotides matching TRBD1. Unmatched junction bases numbered 6, after V lost 4 bases and J lost 1 base. The germline CDR1 and CDR2 sequences are MNHEY and SVGAGI. The CDR3 totals 15 residues. The CDR3: CASSSAGTGSYEQYF. The CDR3 DNA reads TGTGCCAGCAGTTCTGCCGGGACAGGTTCCTACGAGCAGTACTTC.

V usage is TRBV19 and J usage is TRBJ2-3; D uncertain. V lost 5 bases and J 1 base, leaving 13 bases between the germline ends. The germline V gene has CDR1 LNHDA and CDR2 SQIVND (reference sequence). This CDR3 contains 15 residues. CDR3 residues: CASSGFGGGTDTQYF. DNA of the CDR3: TGTGCCAGTAGTGGGTTCGGCGGCGGCACAGATACGCAGTATTTT.

The J gene is TRBJ2-6, the V gene TRBV24-1; no clear D. Germline CDR1 KGHDR, CDR2 SFDVKD. This CDR3 region has 15 residues. Trimming cost V 6 bases and J 0 bases, with 8 bases left between them. The DNA of the CDR3 is TGTGCCACCAGTTCAGGCTACTCTGGGGCCAACGTCCTGACTTTC. Amino acids: CATSSGYSGANVLTF.

The chain carries TRBV18 and TRBJ2-6; TRBD1 matches at 8 bases. V trimming: 2 bases; J trimming: 3 bases; junction bases outside the gene matches: 9. Germline lookup yields CDR1 KGHSH and CDR2 LQKENI. The CDR3 sequence is 18 residues long. The CDR3 loop is CASSPDQTGAGGANVLTF. The CDR3, as DNA: TGTGCCAGCTCACCAGATCAGACAGGGGCTGGTGGGGCCAACGTCCTGACTTTC.

The chain carries TRBV25-1 and TRBJ1-2; 8 nucleotides align to TRBD1. Trimming at V came to 10 bases and at J to 7 bases, leaving 14 bases not matched to a gene. Germline V lookup: CDR1 MGHDK, CDR2 SYGVNS. The CDR3 loop spans 14 amino acids. CDR3: CATSSLDREGGYTF. Here the CDR3 DNA reads TGTGCCACCAGCTCTTTGGACAGGGAAGGTGGCTACACCTTC.

J is TRBJ1-1 and V is TRBV4-1; D uncertain. CDR1 and CDR2 (germline): MGHRA, YSYEKL. The V end was cut by 3 bases, the J end by 0 bases, with 14 bases between. CDR3 length: 16 amino acids. The CDR3 DNA sequence: TGCGCCAGCAGCCATGCCCCTTCCGGTATGAACACTGAAGCTTTCTTT. Residues: CASSHAPSGMNTEAFF.

As for this clone: Other DNA sequences of this sample code for an identical CDR3. V and J are TRBV7-3 and TRBJ2-2; D is possibly TRBD1 (6 bases). V was pared by 2 bases and J by 1 base, with 8 bases between. The CDR3 has 15 residues. Germline V gene data show CDR1 as SGHTA and CDR2 as FQGTGA. The CDR3 coding sequence is TGTGCCAGCAGCTTAGACAGGAGGAACACCGGGGAGCTGTTTTTT. Translation: CASSLDRRNTGELFF.